The entry below gives a single T cell receptor beta chain sequence along with its context. This clonotype has more than one count but fewer than ten. No antigen is known for it. No qualities accompany the bases; no much larger clone lies one base away. The reads were generated on an Illumina HiSeq 1500. The public sequencing data were trimmed at Q25 with fastp and processed into clonotypes with MiXCR by TCRdb, which kept only in-frame beta chains. Rows merge per CDR3 protein into single entries with the most common DNA and genes. The sample table contains 200,000 or so distinct CDR3 sequences; only one count was recorded for roughly 28% of them. The ten top clones hold 31% of the sample. The data were obtained in a study of T cell repertoires in cytomegalovirus infection (dated by TCRdb to 2018 to 2020). Regarding the study in general: Donor HLA type was relevant to the analysis, because carriage of CMV infection together with the matching HLA type was indicated by public TCR beta signatures. The paper's findings and limits, for the study overall: In both this cohort and an independent roughly 350-donor cohort, the cumulative frequency of public TCR beta family members distinguished carriers of CMV infection plus the relevant HLA type. The ex vivo response was dominated by HLA-C-restricted CMV-specific TCR beta clonotypes, which also provided the single most frequent clonotype in two of eight donors.

CDR1 SGHTA and CDR2 FQGNSA were looked up in the germline V gene. The CDR3 starts with the cysteine, ends with the phenylalanine, and has 16 residues. Here the CDR3 DNA is all that survives: 48 bases in frame from base 1. At the junction V is shortened by 2 bases and J by 6 bases, with 16 bases in between. This TCR came from a human donor in good health (CMV status not recorded). Some clones in this sample may be carry-over from other donors' samples. The chain is assembled from TRBV7-2 and TRBJ2-2; the D gene assignment is perhaps TRBD1 or TRBD2, with each matching 5 bases. Sequencing was done on a sample of PBMCs. The CDR3 loop reads CASSLSSPGRAGELFF. The sequenced DNA: TGTGCCAGCAGCTTAAGTTCCCCAGGGAGAGCCGGGGAGCTGTTTTTT.